These 29 T cell receptor beta chains came from one sample sequenced in a study of beta chain features in type 1 diabetes. Expressed TCRB transcripts were sequenced because the isolated RNA had all been reverse transcribed beforehand. The data were produced by immunoSEQ multiplex PCR, yet TCRdb's version contains in-frame clones alone and is incomplete. The table shows 150,000 or so clones, with about a tenth occurring only once. The sample taken for sequencing was central memory CD4+ T cells from blood. Receptors were obtained from a man between 18 and 29 years old in good health.

The V call is TRBV5-1, the J call TRBJ1-6, with D perhaps TRBD1 (6 bases). The CDR3 runs to 13 residues. CDR1 is SGHRS, CDR2 YFSETQ, per germline. V was shortened by 2 bases and J by 8 bases, with 8 bases between the two germline ends. In nucleotides, the CDR3 is TGCGCCAGCAGCTTTAGACAGGATTCACCCCTCCACTTT. It codes for CASSFRQDSPLHF. The whole variable domain, remainder taken from reference TRBV5-1 and TRBJ1-6, is KAGVTQTPRYLIKTRGQQVTLSCSPISGHRSVSWYQQTPGQGLQFLFEYFSETQRNKGNFPGRFSGRQFSNSRSEMNVSTLELGDSALYLCASSFRQDSPLHFGNGTRLTVT.

This clone was counted between two and nine times. The chain links TRBV5-6 to TRBJ1-5; D may be TRBD1 (5 bases). The CDR3 spans 14 residues. V was pared by 2 bases and J by 0 bases, with 6 bases between. Germline CDR1 is SGHDT and CDR2 is YYEEEE. The CDR3 nucleotides read TGTGCCAGCAGCTTACAGGTTAGCAATCAGCCCCAGCATTTT. Its translation is CASSLQVSNQPQHF.

This rearrangement joins TRBV27 to TRBJ1-1; D call uncertain. Germline-derived CDR1 and CDR2 are MNHEY and SMNVEV (reference sequence). Trimming took off 5 bases at V and 11 bases at J, with 12 bases between the two ends. CDR3 size: 11 residues. The CDR3 here is CASSNQMWAFF. CDR3 in DNA: TGTGCCAGCAGTAACCAGATGTGGGCTTTCTTT.

This clone has a handful of counts. The chain joins TRBV5-1 to TRBJ1-2, with TRBD1 identical over 7 bases. Trimming removed 0 bases from V and 5 bases from J; junction bases left unmatched: 4. This CDR3 has 14 residues. Germline V gene data show CDR1 as SGHRS and CDR2 as YFSETQ. CDR3 coding DNA: TGCGCCAGCAGCTTGGAAGGGACAGAGTATGGCTACACCTTC. Translation: CASSLEGTEYGYTF.

This clone has only a few counts. The chain joins TRBV5-4 to TRBJ2-1; TRBD2 matches 7 bases. Germline trimming cut 1 base from V and 0 bases from J; bases unmatched to any gene: 4. The CDR3 sequence is 16 residues long. Germline CDR1 SGHNT, CDR2 YYREEE (reference sequence). CDR3 bases: TGTGCCAGCAGCTTGACTAGCGCCCCCTCCTACAATGAGCAGTTCTTC. It specifies CASSLTSAPSYNEQFF.

The chain has TRBV28 and TRBJ1-3; the D is unclear. This CDR3 contains 14 residues. Germline CDR1 and CDR2: MDHEN and SYDVKM. The V end was cut by 3 bases, the J end by 1 base, with 7 bases between. The CDR3 region is CASSFRGSGNTIYF. The DNA of the CDR3 is TGTGCCAGCAGTTTCCGGGGATCTGGAAACACCATATATTTT.

In its sample, this clone was seen a few times. The V gene is TRBV7-6, the J gene TRBJ1-2; D gene ambiguous. The V end lost 2 bases, the J end lost 7 bases, and 17 bases lay between the germline ends. Germline-derived CDR1 and CDR2 are SGHVS and FNYEAQ. The CDR3 loop spans 15 amino acids. In DNA, the CDR3 is TGTGCCAGCAGCTTACTGTCTGCGGGCGGCGGTGGCTACACCTTC. Its translation: CASSLLSAGGGGYTF.

The chain joins TRBV27 to TRBJ2-7; 9 nucleotides match TRBD2. The CDR3 covers 15 residues. The V segment lost 5 bases and the J segment 7 bases; nucleotides outside the gene matches: 12. Germline V CDR1 and CDR2: MNHEY, SMNVEV (reference sequence). CDR3 protein: CASSVAGVPWGEQYF. In nucleotides, the CDR3 is TGTGCCAGCAGTGTAGCGGGGGTACCTTGGGGGGAGCAGTACTTC.

V gene TRBV7-6 combines with J gene TRBJ1-4; 8 bases map to TRBD1. This CDR3 is built from 17 residues. J gave up 8 bases and V 0 bases, and 11 bases lay outside the gene matches. CDR1 and CDR2 from the germline V gene are SGHVS and FNYEAQ. Here the CDR3 reads CASSLAPGQERKEKLFF. In DNA form, the CDR3 reads TGTGCCAGCAGCTTAGCCCCGGGACAGGAACGGAAGGAAAAACTGTTTTTT.

CDR3 region: CASKRDSEFGNTIYF. The CDR3 DNA follows: TGTGCCAGCAAAAGGGACAGTGAATTTGGAAACACCATATATTTT. The V gene is TRBV2, the J gene TRBJ1-3; 7 bases line up with TRBD1. The germline CDR1 and CDR2 sequences are SNHLY and FYNNEI. Trimming removed 7 bases from V and 3 bases from J; junction bases left unmatched: 9. The CDR3 sequence is 15 residues long.

V gene TRBV2 combines with J gene TRBJ2-1; TRBD2 agrees at 9 bases. The germline gives CDR1 SNHLY, CDR2 FYNNEI. The CDR3 extends over 17 amino acids. V dropped 7 bases and J dropped 0; count of bases not matched to a gene: 10. The CDR3 spells CASKDYKTSGSYNEQFF. The CDR3 bases are TGTGCCAGCAAGGACTACAAGACTAGCGGCTCCTACAATGAGCAGTTCTTC.

V and J are TRBV5-1 and TRBJ2-5; no reliable D call. Germline V gene lookup returns CDR1 SGHRS and CDR2 YFSETQ. The CDR3 loop spans 14 amino acids. The V gene lost 0 bases and the J gene lost 0 bases, with 6 bases spanning the gap. The CDR3: CASSLGTNQETQYF. The CDR3 DNA follows: TGCGCCAGCAGCTTGGGAACTAACCAAGAGACCCAGTACTTC.

This clone was counted between two and nine times. This chain uses TRBV7-2 with TRBJ2-5; TRBD2 is a possible D gene (6 bases). Trimming removed 3 bases from V and 4 bases from J, with 12 bases in between. The CDR3 runs to 14 residues. The germline gives CDR1 SGHTA, CDR2 FQGNSA. In nucleotides, the CDR3 is TGTGCCAGCAGCTTGAAGGGAGGCGCAGAGACCCAGTACTTC. Translating it yields CASSLKGGAETQYF.

The chain's CDR3 is CAWSHRAGTGELFF. CDR3 sequence (DNA): TGTGCCTGGAGTCACAGGGCGGGCACCGGGGAGCTGTTTTTT. This rearrangement joins TRBV30 to TRBJ2-2; maybe TRBD1 (6 bases). Germline V gene lookup returns CDR1 GTSNPN and CDR2 SVGIG (reference sequence). This CDR3 is built from 14 residues. Trimming shortened V by 2 bases and J by 4 bases, and 11 bases separated the two germline ends. The full variable domain, with the rest looked up from reference TRBV30 and TRBJ2-2, is SQTIHQWPATLVQPVGSPLSLECTVEGTSNPNLYWYRQAAGRGLQLLFYSVGIGQISSEVPQNLSASRPQDRQFILSSKKLLLSDSGFYLCAWSHRAGTGELFFGEGSRLTVL.

V and J are TRBV6-5 and TRBJ2-5; tentatively, D is TRBD2 (5 bases). The V and J ends lost 5 bases and 2 bases respectively, with 12 bases between them. The germline CDR1 and CDR2 sequences are MNHEY and SVGAGI. CDR3 size: 14 residues. For the CDR3, the DNA is TGTGCCAGCAGTGGGATAGCGCCACAAGAGACCCAGTACTTC. Translating it yields CASSGIAPQETQYF.

The V call is TRBV18, the J call TRBJ2-4; 7 bases line up with TRBD1. This CDR3 comprises 17 residues. Germline-derived CDR1 and CDR2 are KGHSH and LQKENI. V shed 5 bases and J 0 bases; nucleotides not matched to a gene: 10. CDR3 protein: CASSETGSRLAKNIQYF. CDR3 DNA sequence: TGTGCCAGCTCAGAGACAGGGTCGAGGTTAGCCAAAAACATTCAGTACTTC.

V gene TRBV25-1 combines with J gene TRBJ2-7; 9 nucleotides agree with TRBD1. The CDR3 runs to 17 residues. With 5 bases clipped from V and 0 bases from J, the junction kept 11 bases outside the gene matches. CDR1 MGHDK and CDR2 SYGVNS come from the germline V gene. Here the CDR3 reads CASSRLDVDRGSYEQYF. The CDR3 DNA sequence: TGTGCCAGCAGTCGGCTCGACGTGGACAGGGGCTCCTACGAGCAGTACTTC.

The chain has TRBV25-1 and TRBJ2-2, with 8 bases matching TRBD1. CDR1 is MGHDK, CDR2 SYGVNS, per germline. This CDR3 is built from 15 residues. J was trimmed by 4 bases and V by 4 bases; bases with no gene match: 5. CDR3 loop: CASSATGASTGELFF. In DNA form, the CDR3 reads TGTGCCAGCAGTGCGACAGGGGCGAGCACCGGGGAGCTGTTTTTT. The full variable domain, its missing parts supplied by reference TRBV25-1 and TRBJ2-2, is EADIYQTPRYLVIGTGKKITLECSQTMGHDKMYWYQQDPGMELHLIHYSYGVNSTEKGDLSSESTVSRIRTEHFPLTLESARPSHTSQYLCASSATGASTGELFFGEGSRLTVL.

This rearrangement joins TRBV10-2 to TRBJ1-6; 7 bases line up with TRBD1. CDR1 and CDR2 from the germline V gene are WSHSY and SAAADI. The ends lost 5 bases at V and 10 bases at J; junction bases unmatched: 5. The CDR3 runs 13 residues. Here the CDR3 DNA reads TGCGCCAGCAGTCGGGACAGCTCATCACCCCTCCACTTT. Translated, it gives CASSRDSSSPLHF.

V is TRBV6-5 and J is TRBJ1-1; possible D gene TRBD1, 5 bases. CDR3 size: 13 residues. Germline CDR1 is MNHEY and CDR2 is SVGAGI. V shed 6 bases and J shed 1 base, with 9 bases lying between them. The chain's CDR3 is CASSRTGNTEAFF. The CDR3, as DNA: TGTGCCAGCAGCCGAACAGGGAACACTGAAGCTTTCTTT.

The sample holds a few counts of this clone. This chain uses TRBV29-1 with TRBJ2-3, with D hard to call. This CDR3 region has 12 residues. The V gene's germline CDR1 is SQVTM and CDR2 ANQGSEA. Here the CDR3 DNA reads TGCACCATCGGTACCAGCACAGATACGCAGTATTTT. Amino acids: CTIGTSTDTQYF.

The rearrangement joins TRBV10-3 to TRBJ2-3; D possibly corresponds to TRBD1 (5 bases). V dropped 2 bases and J dropped 2 bases, with 11 bases sitting between them. Germline lookup yields CDR1 ENHRY and CDR2 SYGVKD. This CDR3 region has 15 residues. The CDR3 reads CAISEGQIYTDTQYF. CDR3 DNA: TGTGCCATCAGTGAGGGACAAATTTACACAGATACGCAGTATTTT.

This clone turned up a few times. The chain has TRBV19 and TRBJ2-3, with D tentatively TRBD1 (5 bases). The CDR3 is 14 residues long. V was clipped by 8 bases and J by 2 bases, with 14 bases between them. In germline, CDR1 is LNHDA, CDR2 SQIVND (reference sequence). CDR3 region: CASSGQFNTDTQYF. The DNA of the CDR3 is TGTGCCAGTTCAGGGCAGTTTAACACAGATACGCAGTATTTT.

This sequence joins TRBV10-3 and TRBJ2-3, with TRBD2 matching over 13 bases. The germline CDR1 and CDR2 sequences are ENHRY and SYGVKD. The CDR3 is made up of 17 amino acids. After removal of 3 bases from V and 6 bases from J, the junction contained 9 bases not matched to a gene. Written as DNA, the CDR3 is TGTGCCATCAGTGAAGGTGGACTAGCGGGGGCCGGGGATACGCAGTATTTT. This translates into CAISEGGLAGAGDTQYF.

The chain links TRBV4-3 to TRBJ2-5; D is uncertain. The CDR3 runs to 16 residues. Germline values: CDR1 LGHNA, CDR2 YSLEER. With 1 base removed from V and 1 base from J, the gap between germline ends came to 13 bases. CDR3 sequence: CASSQGRGQSQETQYF. Written as DNA, the CDR3 is TGCGCCAGCAGCCAAGGAAGAGGTCAGTCCCAAGAGACCCAGTACTTC.

The rearrangement joins TRBV7-9 to TRBJ2-1, with TRBD2 matching over 9 bases. Germline trimming cut 5 bases from V and 10 bases from J; bases unmatched to any gene: 9. Germline CDR1 reads SEHNR; CDR2 reads FQNEAQ (reference sequence). This CDR3 has 14 residues. CDR3 nucleotides: TGTGCCAGCAGCGTGGGCGGGGGGGCGAAAGAGCAGTTCTTC. Protein: CASSVGGGAKEQFF.

The V call is TRBV27, the J call TRBJ2-7, with D tentatively TRBD2 (6 bases). The CDR3 is 15 amino acids. Germline V gene sequence: CDR1 MNHEY, CDR2 SMNVEV (reference sequence). The V gene lost 4 bases and the J gene lost 1 base, with 14 bases spanning the gap. In DNA form, the CDR3 reads TGTGCCAGCAGTTCGCTTCTCGGGAGTTCCTACGAGCAGTACTTC. This codes for CASSSLLGSSYEQYF.

The table lists this clone with a few counts. The gene calls are TRBV7-6 and TRBJ2-2, with D hard to call. Trimming removed 2 bases at V and 6 bases at J, with 7 bases between. The V gene's germline CDR1 is SGHVS and CDR2 FNYEAQ. CDR3 length: 13 residues. CDR3 sequence: CASSLSPAGELFF. CDR3 nucleotides: TGTGCCAGCAGCTTATCTCCAGCCGGGGAGCTGTTTTTT.

This clone was detected a few times. V gene TRBV5-1 combines with J gene TRBJ1-3; D remains unclear. Looked up from germline, CDR1 is SGHRS and CDR2 is YFSETQ. This CDR3 is built from 13 residues. V lost 3 bases and J lost 6, with 10 bases in between. In DNA form, the CDR3 reads TGCGCCAGCAGCTCCGGACTCGAAAACACCATATATTTT. The encoded protein is CASSSGLENTIYF.